This T cell receptor (beta chain) was captured by sequencing in a study of beta chain features in type 1 diabetes. Study background: Patients did not differ from healthy donors in age, gender or cell yield. Overall study results and limits: Shorter TCRB CDR3s, moderately but significantly so, were found in Type 1 diabetes patients in all four CD4+ subsets. Among type 1 diabetes patients, VDJ junctions had fewer insertions and more deletions. High TCR expression in some cells could lead to their over-representation in cDNA sequencing.

This CDR3 has 15 residues. Trimming took off 0 bases at V and 6 bases at J, with 16 bases between the two ends. The germline gives CDR1 SQVTM, CDR2 ANQGSEA. Sequenced material consisted of expressed TCRB transcripts (all of the isolated RNA was reverse transcribed). Some clones are missing from TCRdb's copy, which holds only in-frame ones; the method was immunoSEQ multiplex PCR. There are hundreds of thousands of clones in the sample; more than 12% occur only once, and 0.035% to 0.04% lies in the top ten. Sorting that relied on CD45RO/CCR7/CD25/CD127/CD95/CD27 yielded CD4+ naive, central memory, regulatory and stem cell-like memory cells. This clone was observed a few times. Its target is unknown.

This sequence originates from a man younger than 35 with type 1 diabetes. The chain is built from TRBV29-1 and TRBJ2-3; tentative D call: TRBD1 (5 bases). Sequencing input: naive CD4+ T cells from blood. The CDR3 DNA reads TGCAGCGTTGAAGAGGTTACAGGAATTGGGGATACGCAGTATTTT. Its translation is CSVEEVTGIGDTQYF.